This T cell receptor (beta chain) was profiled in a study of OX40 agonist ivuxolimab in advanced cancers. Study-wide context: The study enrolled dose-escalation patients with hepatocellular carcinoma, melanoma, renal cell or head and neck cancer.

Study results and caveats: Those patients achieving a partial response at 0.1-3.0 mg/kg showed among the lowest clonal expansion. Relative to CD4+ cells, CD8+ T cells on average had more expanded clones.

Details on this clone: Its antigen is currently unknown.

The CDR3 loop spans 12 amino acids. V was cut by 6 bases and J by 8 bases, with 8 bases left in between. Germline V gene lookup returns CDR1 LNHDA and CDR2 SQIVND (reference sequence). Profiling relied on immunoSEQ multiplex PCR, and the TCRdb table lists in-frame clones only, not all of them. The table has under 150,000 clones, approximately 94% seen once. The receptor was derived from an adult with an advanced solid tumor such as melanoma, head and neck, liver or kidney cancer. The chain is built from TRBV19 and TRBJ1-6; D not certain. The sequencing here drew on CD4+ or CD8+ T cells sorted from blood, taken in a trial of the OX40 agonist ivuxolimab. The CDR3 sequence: CASSRNHSPLHF. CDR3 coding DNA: TGTGCCAGTAGCCGTAATCATTCACCCCTCCACTTT.